This is a list of T cell receptor beta chains from one sample in a study of shared clonotypes between healthy human individuals. Sequenced by immunoSEQ multiplex PCR; TCRdb stores in-frame clones only, minus some. This sample has millions of clones, with roughly nine tenths found just once. Specimen: naive CD4+ T cells sorted from blood. Every receptor here comes from a man between 18 and 29 years old in good health. Both conserved end residues are trimmed from each CDR3.

cdr3_aa: ASSVSGSLTGNTIY
v_call: TRBV9
j_call: TRBJ1-3

cdr3_aa: SGGTGNTEAF
v_call: TRBV29-1
j_call: TRBJ1-1

cdr3_aa: SARGIEAF
v_call: TRBV20-1
j_call: TRBJ1-1

cdr3_aa: ASNTQGAPHEQY
v_call: TRBV7-3
j_call: TRBJ2-7

cdr3_aa: ASSVRVGSGELF
v_call: TRBV9
j_call: TRBJ2-2

cdr3_aa: AWSAPPELYGAF
v_call: TRBV30
j_call: TRBJ1-1

cdr3_aa: ASSQTLSGVEQY
v_call: TRBV4-3
j_call: TRBJ2-7

cdr3_aa: AWSPGQLREKLF
v_call: TRBV30
j_call: TRBJ1-4

cdr3_aa: ASSRLRDLDEKLF
v_call: TRBV7-9
j_call: TRBJ1-4

cdr3_aa: ASSIDRANQPQH
v_call: TRBV19
j_call: TRBJ1-5

cdr3_aa: ASSLDHRVGNTIY
v_call: TRBV28
j_call: TRBJ1-3

cdr3_aa: ASSQDRGGGNTIY
v_call: TRBV4-1
j_call: TRBJ1-3

cdr3_aa: SAKPGLGIWHEQF
v_call: TRBV29-1
j_call: TRBJ2-1

cdr3_aa: ASSLVGAPDTQY
v_call: TRBV5-1
j_call: TRBJ2-3

cdr3_aa: ASSIIAGFGTEAF
v_call: TRBV19
j_call: TRBJ1-1

cdr3_aa: ASSYSGTGESPLH
v_call: TRBV6-5
j_call: TRBJ1-6

cdr3_aa: ASSGTSSNTGELF
v_call: TRBV6-1
j_call: TRBJ2-2

cdr3_aa: ASSLESNYGYT
v_call: TRBV11-2
j_call: TRBJ1-2

cdr3_aa: ASSETRGCY
v_call: TRBV6-1
j_call: TRBJ1-6

cdr3_aa: ASSFKDRVNTEAF
v_call: TRBV5-1
j_call: TRBJ1-1

cdr3_aa: ASSLWASREETQY
v_call: TRBV7-2
j_call: TRBJ2-5

cdr3_aa: ASRQAGDSPLH
v_call: TRBV27
j_call: TRBJ1-6

cdr3_aa: ASSGAKLYGYT
v_call: TRBV2
j_call: TRBJ1-2

cdr3_aa: ASSKTSGFTDTQY
v_call: TRBV11-2
j_call: TRBJ2-3

cdr3_aa: ASSLGTSGSYNEQF
v_call: TRBV5-4
j_call: TRBJ2-1

cdr3_aa: SVEDGSYEQY
v_call: TRBV29-1
j_call: TRBJ2-7

cdr3_aa: ASSVSGGLALSLDEQF
v_call: TRBV9
j_call: TRBJ2-1

cdr3_aa: ASSNGGRTDTQY
v_call: TRBV27
j_call: TRBJ2-3

cdr3_aa: ASSLKGEKLF
v_call: TRBV7-9
j_call: TRBJ1-4

cdr3_aa: ASSEFRTSGDEWY
v_call: TRBV25-1
j_call: TRBJ2-7

cdr3_aa: ASSSDWDSPLH
v_call: TRBV5-1
j_call: TRBJ1-6

cdr3_aa: ASSSTGNTGELF
v_call: TRBV7-9
j_call: TRBJ2-2

cdr3_aa: ASSHGTGGRTGELF
v_call: TRBV5-6
j_call: TRBJ2-2